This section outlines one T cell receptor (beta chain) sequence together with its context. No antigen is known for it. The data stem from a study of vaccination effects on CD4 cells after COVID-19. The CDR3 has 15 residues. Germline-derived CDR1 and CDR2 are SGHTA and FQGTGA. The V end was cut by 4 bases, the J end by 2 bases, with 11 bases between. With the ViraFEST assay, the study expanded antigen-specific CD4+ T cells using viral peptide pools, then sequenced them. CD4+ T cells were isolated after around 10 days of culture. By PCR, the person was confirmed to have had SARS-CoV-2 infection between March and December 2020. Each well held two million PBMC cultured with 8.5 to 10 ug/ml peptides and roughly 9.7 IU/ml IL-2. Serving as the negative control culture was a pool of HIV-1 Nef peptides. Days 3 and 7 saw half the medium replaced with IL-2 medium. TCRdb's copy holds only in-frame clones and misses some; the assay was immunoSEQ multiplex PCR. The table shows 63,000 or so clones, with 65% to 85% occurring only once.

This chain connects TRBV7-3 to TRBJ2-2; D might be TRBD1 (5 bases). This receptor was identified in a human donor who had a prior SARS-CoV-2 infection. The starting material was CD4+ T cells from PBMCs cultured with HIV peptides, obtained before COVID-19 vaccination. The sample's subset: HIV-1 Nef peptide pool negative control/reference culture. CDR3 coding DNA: TGTGCCAGCAGCTCAACAGGTTCCAACACCGGGGAGCTGTTTTTT. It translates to CASSSTGSNTGELFF.